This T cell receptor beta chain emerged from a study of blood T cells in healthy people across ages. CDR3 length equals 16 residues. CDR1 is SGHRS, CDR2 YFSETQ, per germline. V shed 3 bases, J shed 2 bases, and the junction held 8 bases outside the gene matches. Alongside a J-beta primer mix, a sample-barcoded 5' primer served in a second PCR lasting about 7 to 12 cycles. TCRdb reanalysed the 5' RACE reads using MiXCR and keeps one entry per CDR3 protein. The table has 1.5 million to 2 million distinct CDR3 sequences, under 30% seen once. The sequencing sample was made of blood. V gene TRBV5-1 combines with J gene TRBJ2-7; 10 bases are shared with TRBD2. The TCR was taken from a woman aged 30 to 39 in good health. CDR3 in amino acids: CASSYGVTSGAYEQYF. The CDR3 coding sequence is TGCGCCAGCAGCTACGGGGTAACTAGCGGGGCCTACGAGCAGTACTTC.